This is a list of T cell receptor beta chains from one sample in a study of T cell repertoires in cytomegalovirus infection. Their antigens remain unidentified. TCRdb ran MiXCR on the reads and lists one entry per CDR3 protein. This sample carries roughly 860,000 distinct CDR3 sequences, about 31% of them seen once, and the ten largest clones take about an eighth. Sequences were derived from cultured CD8+ T cells from PBMCs, sampled from culture after CMV antigen stimulation. All receptors come from a human donor in good health (CMV status not recorded). Some clones in this sample may be carry-over from other donors' samples. The CDR3 runs from the conserved cysteine through the conserved F or W. D genes are given only for firm matches. Only part of the rows carry a size: once, few, many, or a class if the clone is expanded.

CASSAETGKTQYF,TGTGCCAGCAGCGCCGAGACAGGGAAAACTCAGTACTTC,TRBJ2-4,many,TRBV7-8,TRBD1
CAISVLAGGPASDTQYF,TGTGCCATCAGTGTCCTAGCGGGGGGGCCAGCGTCGGATACGCAGTATTTT,TRBJ2-3,-,TRBV10-3,TRBD2
CASSSRRGWEQETQYF,TGTGCCAGCAGTTCCCGGCGGGGGTGGGAACAAGAGACCCAGTACTTC,TRBJ2-5,few,TRBV12-3/TRBV12-4,TRBD2
CASSPWEGGTEAFF,TGTGCCAGCAGCCCTTGGGAGGGAGGGACTGAAGCTTTCTTT,TRBJ1-1,many,TRBV7-8,-
CAIRLPGNTIYF,TGTGCCATCAGACTACCCGGAAACACCATATATTTT,TRBJ1-3,-,TRBV10-3,-
CASRTGTGLNTEAFF,TGTGCCAGCAGGACCGGGACAGGGTTGAACACTGAAGCTTTCTTT,TRBJ1-1,-,TRBV2,TRBD1
CASSRLAGAPTDTQYF,TGTGCCAGCAGCCGACTAGCGGGGGCTCCCACAGATACGCAGTATTTT,TRBJ2-3,-,TRBV11-2,TRBD2
CASSLPGGKLFF,TGTGCCAGCAGCTTACCAGGGGGAAAACTGTTTTTT,TRBJ1-4,many,TRBV28,TRBD1
CASSADRWNSPLHF,TGTGCCAGCAGTGCGGACAGGTGGAATTCACCCCTCCACTTT,TRBJ1-6,-,TRBV27,TRBD1
CASSLSRAYNEQFF,TGTGCCAGCAGCTTAAGTCGGGCGTACAATGAGCAGTTCTTC,TRBJ2-1,few,TRBV11-3,-
CASSIGAGHLGQPQHF,TGTGCCAGTAGTATAGGTGCGGGCCACCTGGGGCAGCCCCAGCATTTT,TRBJ1-5,-,TRBV19,-
CASSLWGTNTEAFF,TGTGCCAGCAGTTTATGGGGCACCAACACTGAAGCTTTCTTT,TRBJ1-1,many,TRBV28,-
CASSLLWSSYNSPLHF,TGTGCCAGCAGCTTACTATGGAGCTCCTATAATTCACCCCTCCACTTT,TRBJ1-6,few,TRBV7-2,-
CASSPPRAVSYEQYF,TGTGCCAGCAGCCCTCCCAGGGCGGTCTCCTACGAGCAGTACTTC,TRBJ2-7,few,TRBV12-3/TRBV12-4,-
CASSLEQLSTDTQYF,TGTGCCAGCAGCTTAGAACAGCTGAGCACAGATACGCAGTATTTT,TRBJ2-3,many,TRBV7-8,-
CASRGDGSNTEAFF,TGTGCCAGCAGGGGGGACGGGTCGAACACTGAAGCTTTCTTT,TRBJ1-1,-,TRBV12-3/TRBV12-4,-
CASSLAVPQLPLHF,TGTGCCAGCAGTTTAGCGGTCCCCCAATTACCCCTCCACTTT,TRBJ1-6,few,TRBV27,-
CASSFSGGGTGELFF,TGTGCCAGCAGCTTTTCCGGGGGTGGCACCGGGGAGCTGTTTTTT,TRBJ2-2,many,TRBV7-2,-
CASSQLSGLRYEQFF,TGCGCCAGCAGCCAGCTGTCGGGGCTGAGGTATGAGCAGTTCTTC,TRBJ2-1,-,TRBV4-3,-
CASSWNPGQGEGGAPSAEETQYF,TGTGCCAGCAGCTGGAACCCCGGACAGGGGGAGGGGGGTGCCCCTTCAGCTGAAGAGACCCAGTACTTC,TRBJ2-5,-,TRBV28,TRBD1
CATSRDLPGQIRTDTQYF,TGTGCCACCAGCAGAGATCTACCCGGACAGATTCGCACAGATACGCAGTATTTT,TRBJ2-3,few,TRBV15,-
CSATPGTQSSYNSPLHF,TGCAGTGCCACCCCCGGGACCCAGAGTAGCTATAATTCACCCCTCCACTTT,TRBJ1-6,few,TRBV20-1,-